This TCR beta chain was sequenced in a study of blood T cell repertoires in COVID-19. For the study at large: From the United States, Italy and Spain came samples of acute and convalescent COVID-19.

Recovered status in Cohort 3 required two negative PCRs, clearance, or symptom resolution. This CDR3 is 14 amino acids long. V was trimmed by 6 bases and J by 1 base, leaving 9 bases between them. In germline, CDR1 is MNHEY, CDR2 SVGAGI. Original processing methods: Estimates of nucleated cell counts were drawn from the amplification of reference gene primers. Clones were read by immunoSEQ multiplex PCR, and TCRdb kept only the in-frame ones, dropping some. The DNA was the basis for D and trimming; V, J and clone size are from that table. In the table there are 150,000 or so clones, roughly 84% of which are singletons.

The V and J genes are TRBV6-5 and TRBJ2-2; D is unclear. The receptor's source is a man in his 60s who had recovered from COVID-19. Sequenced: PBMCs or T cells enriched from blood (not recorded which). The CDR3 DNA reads TGTGCCAGCAGGGGCCCAGGGAACACCGGGGAGCTGTTTTTT. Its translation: CASRGPGNTGELFF.